The sequence of this T cell receptor (beta chain) was determined in a study of radiation and T cells in renal cell carcinoma. Whole-study context: Nephrectomy followed 15 Gy stereotactic body radiation by 4 weeks. General observations from the study: No pretreatment tumor biopsies were available for baseline clonotypes. Top tumor clonotypes rose in blood 2 weeks post-radiation, then contracted.

Germline V CDR1 and CDR2: MNHEY, SVGAGI. Trimming took off 2 bases at V and 0 bases at J, with 10 bases between the two ends. The CDR3 has 15 amino acids. Profiling relied on immunoSEQ multiplex PCR, and the TCRdb table lists in-frame clones only, not all of them. The sample holds 140,000 or so clones, roughly 88% seen once. Stated time point: baseline pretreatment blood. Specified treatment: 15 Gy SBRT to primary tumor, nephrectomy 4 weeks later. With regard to this clone: No antigen is known for it.

This receptor was obtained from a woman between 45 and 60 years old with renal cell carcinoma. This specimen was blood, taken from a patient whose treatment included radiotherapy and nephrectomy. The chain recombines TRBV6-5 with TRBJ1-1, with D possibly TRBD1 on 5 matching bases. CDR3 sequence (DNA): TGTGCCAGCAGTTACACAGGAAACCTGAACACTGAAGCTTTCTTT. This codes for CASSYTGNLNTEAFF.